This T cell receptor (beta chain) was recovered during a study of T cell repertoires in cytomegalovirus infection. For this clonotype: Antigen specificity is unknown.

Trimming left V 5 bases short and J 3 bases short, with 22 bases between. From germline, CDR1 is LNHDA and CDR2 SQIVND (reference sequence). The CDR3 is made up of 17 amino acids. One entry per CDR3 protein results from TCRdb running MiXCR on the reads. The table has around 540,000 distinct CDR3 sequences, roughly a third seen once. The chain carries TRBV19 and TRBJ1-2; D perhaps matches TRBD1 (6 bases). This clonotype originated in a human donor in good health (CMV status not recorded). Some clones in this sample may be carry-over from other donors' samples. The starting material was cultured PBMCs, obtained from culture after CMV antigen stimulation. The chain's CDR3 is CASSGDLDRSRHYGYTF. The CDR3 DNA sequence: TGTGCCAGTAGTGGGGATCTAGACAGGAGCCGGCACTATGGCTACACCTTC.